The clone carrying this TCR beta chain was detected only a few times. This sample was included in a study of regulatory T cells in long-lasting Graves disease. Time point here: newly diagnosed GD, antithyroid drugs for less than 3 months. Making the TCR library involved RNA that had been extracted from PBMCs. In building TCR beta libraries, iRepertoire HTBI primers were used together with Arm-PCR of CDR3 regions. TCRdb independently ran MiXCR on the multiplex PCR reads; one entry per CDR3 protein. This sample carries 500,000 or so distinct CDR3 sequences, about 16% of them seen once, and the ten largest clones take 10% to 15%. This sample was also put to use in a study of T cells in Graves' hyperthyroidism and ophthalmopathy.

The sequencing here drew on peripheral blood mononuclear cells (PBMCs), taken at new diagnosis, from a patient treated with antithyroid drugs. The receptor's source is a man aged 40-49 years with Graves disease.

CDR3 coding DNA: TGTGCCAGCAGAAACCCGAGTGGGACAGGGGGGACGAGGGGGTCCTACGAGCAGTACTTC. Its translation is CASRNPSGTGGTRGSYEQYF. This chain joins TRBV3-1 and TRBJ2-7; 11 bases are a match to TRBD1. The J segment lost 1 base and the V segment lost 6 bases, leaving 20 bases of the junction unmatched. This CDR3 has 20 amino acids. In germline, CDR1 is LGHDT, CDR2 YNNKEL (reference sequence).